Below, one T cell receptor (beta chain) is given with its context. As yet, its antigen is unknown. The data are from a study of T cell responses to AZD1222 COVID-19 vaccine. Study outcomes and limitations: Targets within unmutated variant regions were reportedly found for nearly half of spike-specific TCRs. White British people made up most donors, females outnumbered males, and clonal diversity was possibly underestimated. Following two doses of AZD1222, Spike-specific TCR breadth and depth rose.

Trimming took 5 bases from V and 3 from J, leaving 13 bases between them. This CDR3 has 14 residues. Germline CDR1 SGHTA, CDR2 FQGTGA. Pooling of second doses given at about 4 or about 12 weeks was done. The assay was immunoSEQ multiplex PCR, and TCRdb's table has in-frame clones only and misses some. The sample includes fewer than 140,000 clones, about 90% of them seen just once. Sample: peripheral blood, taken 28 days after the second AZD1222 dose. The gene calls are TRBV7-3 and TRBJ1-1; D is ambiguous. The receptor's source is an adult who received the AZD1222 COVID-19 vaccine. The CDR3 loop reads CASSPRGEHTEAFF. CDR3 DNA sequence: TGTGCCAGCAGCCCACGGGGAGAGCACACTGAAGCTTTCTTT.